This is a list of T cell receptor beta chains from one sample in a study of blood T cell repertoires in COVID-19. Repertoires were generated with immunoSEQ multiplex PCR, while TCRdb's copy carries only in-frame clones and drops some. The table has about 200,000 clones, around three quarters seen once. The source material was peripheral blood. The source is a woman in her 70s with acute or convalescent COVID-19. CDR3s include the opening cysteine and the closing phenylalanine or tryptophan. The order of the fields is V gene, D gene, J gene, clone size, CDR3 DNA, CDR3 protein. D genes are given only for firm matches. Size tells how often a clone was seen (once, few, many) or the class of an expanded clone, and some rows leave it out.

v_gene: TRBV5-3; d_gene: TRBD2; j_gene: TRBJ2-6; abundance: -; CDR3nt: TGTGCCAGAAGCTTGGCCGGGAGGTTCACTGGGGCCAACGTCCTGACTTTC; CDR3aa: CARSLAGRFTGANVLTF
v_gene: TRBV6-5; d_gene: TRBD2; j_gene: TRBJ2-1; abundance: few; CDR3nt: TGTGCCAGCAGTTACGCTAGCGGGAGTGGAAGAAATGAGCAGTTCTTC; CDR3aa: CASSYASGSGRNEQFF
v_gene: TRBV20-1; d_gene: -; j_gene: TRBJ2-7; abundance: -; CDR3nt: TGCAGTGCTGTGGGCCCGGGGGTGCAGTACTTC; CDR3aa: CSAVGPGVQYF
v_gene: TRBV2; d_gene: -; j_gene: TRBJ1-4; abundance: -; CDR3nt: TGTGCCAGCAGCGCTTATGGGGGGGAAAAACTGTTTTTT; CDR3aa: CASSAYGGEKLFF
v_gene: TRBV7-2; d_gene: TRBD2; j_gene: TRBJ2-1; abundance: -; CDR3nt: TGTGCCAGCAGCTATCCGGGACTAGCGGGAGTCAATGAGCAGTTCTTC; CDR3aa: CASSYPGLAGVNEQFF
v_gene: TRBV4-1; d_gene: -; j_gene: TRBJ2-7; abundance: -; CDR3nt: TGCGCCAGCGGCCAAGATACAAGCGCTTACGGCTTTTCCTACGAGCAGTACTTC; CDR3aa: CASGQDTSAYGFSYEQYF
v_gene: TRBV5-1; d_gene: -; j_gene: TRBJ1-2; abundance: -; CDR3nt: TGCGCCAGCAGCACCGACAGGATAAACTATGGCTACACCTTC; CDR3aa: CASSTDRINYGYTF
v_gene: TRBV5-1; d_gene: -; j_gene: TRBJ1-6; abundance: -; CDR3nt: TGCGCCAGCAGCTCCCAGGGGAGCTATAATTCACCCCTCCACTTT; CDR3aa: CASSSQGSYNSPLHF
v_gene: TRBV5-6; d_gene: TRBD1; j_gene: TRBJ2-3; abundance: few; CDR3nt: TGTGCCAGCAGCTTCCAGAAGACAGGGGGCTTTTTAGATACGCAGTATTTT; CDR3aa: CASSFQKTGGFLDTQYF
v_gene: TRBV3-1/TRBV3-2; d_gene: TRBD2; j_gene: TRBJ2-3; abundance: -; CDR3nt: TGTGCCAGCAGCCAATGGACTAGGCCAGATACGCAGTATTTT; CDR3aa: CASSQWTRPDTQYF
v_gene: TRBV29-1; d_gene: -; j_gene: TRBJ2-3; abundance: -; CDR3nt: TGCAGCGTTAGCGTAGGATCCACAGATACGCAGTATTTT; CDR3aa: CSVSVGSTDTQYF
v_gene: TRBV19; d_gene: TRBD1; j_gene: TRBJ1-2; abundance: -; CDR3nt: TGTGCCAGTAGTATGTACAGGGGTACGAACTATGGCTACACCTTC; CDR3aa: CASSMYRGTNYGYTF
v_gene: TRBV5-1; d_gene: -; j_gene: TRBJ2-3; abundance: -; CDR3nt: TGCGCCAGCAGATTCGCAGGGGGCACAGATACGCAGTATTTT; CDR3aa: CASRFAGGTDTQYF
v_gene: TRBV5-4; d_gene: -; j_gene: TRBJ2-2; abundance: -; CDR3nt: TGTGCCAGCAGCTTGGACGGGAAGAACACCGGGGAGCTGTTTTTT; CDR3aa: CASSLDGKNTGELFF
v_gene: TRBV27; d_gene: -; j_gene: TRBJ2-5; abundance: -; CDR3nt: TGTGCCAGCAGTGTCGACGGCACTAGTGAAGAGACCCAGTACTTC; CDR3aa: CASSVDGTSEETQYF
v_gene: TRBV2; d_gene: -; j_gene: TRBJ1-5; abundance: -; CDR3nt: TGTGCCAGCAGTGAAGAGGGGTATAGCAATCAGCCCCAGCATTTT; CDR3aa: CASSEEGYSNQPQHF
v_gene: TRBV20-1; d_gene: -; j_gene: TRBJ1-4; abundance: -; CDR3nt: TGCAGTGCTAGTGAGGAGGGGCTTAATGAAAAACTGTTTTTT; CDR3aa: CSASEEGLNEKLFF
v_gene: TRBV5-8; d_gene: -; j_gene: TRBJ1-4; abundance: -; CDR3nt: TGTGCCAGCAGCTTGGCCGACATTTCTAATGAAAAACTGTTTTTT; CDR3aa: CASSLADISNEKLFF
v_gene: TRBV7-2; d_gene: TRBD2; j_gene: TRBJ2-1; abundance: -; CDR3nt: TGTGCCAGCAGCTTAGTGTCGAGCGGGAACAATGAGCAGTTCTTC; CDR3aa: CASSLVSSGNNEQFF
v_gene: TRBV7-6; d_gene: -; j_gene: TRBJ1-4; abundance: -; CDR3nt: TGTGCCAGCAGCTTAGGGACAGCCAGTAATGAAAAACTGTTTTTT; CDR3aa: CASSLGTASNEKLFF
v_gene: TRBV7-6; d_gene: -; j_gene: TRBJ2-1; abundance: -; CDR3nt: TGTGCCAGCAGCTTAAGCCGAGACAATGAGCAGTTCTTC; CDR3aa: CASSLSRDNEQFF
v_gene: TRBV19; d_gene: -; j_gene: TRBJ2-5; abundance: -; CDR3nt: TGTGCCAGTAGTTCCCGGGGGTCCGAAGAGACCCAGTACTTC; CDR3aa: CASSSRGSEETQYF
v_gene: TRBV7-9; d_gene: TRBD1; j_gene: TRBJ1-4; abundance: -; CDR3nt: TGTGCCAGCAGCTCCTACCGCCGGCAGGGGGGTGAAAAACTGTTTTTT; CDR3aa: CASSSYRRQGGEKLFF
v_gene: TRBV10-1; d_gene: -; j_gene: TRBJ2-1; abundance: -; CDR3nt: TGCGCCAGCAGTGAGGGCTCAGGCTCCTACAATGAGCAGTTCTTC; CDR3aa: CASSEGSGSYNEQFF
v_gene: TRBV12-3/TRBV12-4; d_gene: -; j_gene: TRBJ2-1; abundance: -; CDR3nt: TGTGCCAGCAACTTGGGCAACAATGAGCAGTTCTTC; CDR3aa: CASNLGNNEQFF
v_gene: TRBV5-4; d_gene: TRBD1; j_gene: TRBJ1-1; abundance: -; CDR3nt: TGTGCCAGCAGCCCCAGGGGGCCAGGCCTGAACACTGAAGCTTTCTTT; CDR3aa: CASSPRGPGLNTEAFF
v_gene: TRBV30; d_gene: -; j_gene: TRBJ2-4; abundance: -; CDR3nt: TGTGCCTGGAGTGTTCAGGAAAACATTCAGTACTTC; CDR3aa: CAWSVQENIQYF
v_gene: TRBV6-5; d_gene: -; j_gene: TRBJ1-2; abundance: -; CDR3nt: TGTGCCAGCAGTCCGCAGGGATCCTATGGCTACACCTTC; CDR3aa: CASSPQGSYGYTF
v_gene: TRBV11-2; d_gene: -; j_gene: TRBJ2-4; abundance: -; CDR3nt: TGTGCCAGCAGCTTAGGTAGCCTCGACAAAAACATTCAGTACTTC; CDR3aa: CASSLGSLDKNIQYF
v_gene: TRBV27; d_gene: TRBD1; j_gene: TRBJ1-1; abundance: -; CDR3nt: TGTGCCAGCGGCCCTAGGACAGGGATTCGAGTCACTGAAGCTTTCTTT; CDR3aa: CASGPRTGIRVTEAFF
v_gene: TRBV7-4; d_gene: -; j_gene: TRBJ1-2; abundance: -; CDR3nt: TGTGCCAGCAGCGTACAGGGTTGGGGCTACACCTTC; CDR3aa: CASSVQGWGYTF
v_gene: TRBV5-1; d_gene: TRBD1; j_gene: TRBJ2-5; abundance: -; CDR3nt: TGCGCCAGCAGCCGGGACAGGGACGGCCGGGAGACCCAGTACTTC; CDR3aa: CASSRDRDGRETQYF
v_gene: TRBV10-3; d_gene: -; j_gene: TRBJ1-2; abundance: once; CDR3nt: TGTGCCATCAGTGAGTCTCCCATGAGGGACACGTCCTACACCTTC; CDR3aa: CAISESPMRDTSYTF
v_gene: TRBV10-1; d_gene: TRBD1; j_gene: TRBJ2-7; abundance: -; CDR3nt: TGCGCCAGCAGTGGCGGGACAGGGGGCCCAGACGAGCAGTACTTC; CDR3aa: CASSGGTGGPDEQYF
v_gene: TRBV19; d_gene: TRBD1; j_gene: TRBJ2-7; abundance: few; CDR3nt: TGTGCCAGTAGTATGACAGGGAAGGACGAGCAGTACTTC; CDR3aa: CASSMTGKDEQYF
v_gene: TRBV28; d_gene: TRBD2; j_gene: TRBJ2-3; abundance: -; CDR3nt: TGTGCCAGCAGTTCAGGGACTAGCGGGGGGGAGGGTACGCAGTATTTT; CDR3aa: CASSSGTSGGEGTQYF
v_gene: TRBV30; d_gene: -; j_gene: TRBJ1-3; abundance: -; CDR3nt: TGTGCCACCCGGGGGAATTCAAATGGAGGAAACACCATATATTTT; CDR3aa: CATRGNSNGGNTIYF
v_gene: TRBV28; d_gene: TRBD2; j_gene: TRBJ2-7; abundance: -; CDR3nt: TGTGCCAGCAGTCCCAGTGGTAGCGGGCGCGAGCAGTACTTC; CDR3aa: CASSPSGSGREQYF
v_gene: TRBV7-2; d_gene: -; j_gene: TRBJ1-1; abundance: -; CDR3nt: TGTGCCAGCAGCTTAGGACAGGCGAACACTGAAGCTTTCTTT; CDR3aa: CASSLGQANTEAFF
v_gene: TRBV7-7; d_gene: TRBD1; j_gene: TRBJ2-7; abundance: -; CDR3nt: TGTGCCAGCAGTCCGGACAGGGAATACGAGCAGTACTTC; CDR3aa: CASSPDREYEQYF
v_gene: TRBV19; d_gene: TRBD1; j_gene: TRBJ2-6; abundance: -; CDR3nt: TGTGCCAGTAGCCGGACAGGCCTACCTGGGGCCAACGTCCTGACTTTC; CDR3aa: CASSRTGLPGANVLTF
v_gene: TRBV2; d_gene: -; j_gene: TRBJ2-2; abundance: -; CDR3nt: TGTGCCACCACGGGGGCCCTAGCGGCTAGCGGCAGGAACACCGGGGAGCTGTTTTTT; CDR3aa: CATTGALAASGRNTGELFF
v_gene: TRBV20-1; d_gene: -; j_gene: TRBJ1-1; abundance: -; CDR3nt: TGCAGTGCTAGGGTCGAGACTGAAGCTTTCTTT; CDR3aa: CSARVETEAFF
v_gene: TRBV6-4; d_gene: -; j_gene: TRBJ1-2; abundance: once; CDR3nt: TGTGCCAGCAGTGACGGACTGAGCTATGGCTACACCTTC; CDR3aa: CASSDGLSYGYTF
v_gene: TRBV5-1; d_gene: TRBD1; j_gene: TRBJ1-1; abundance: -; CDR3nt: TGCGCCAGCAGCTCGACAGGGGGGAACACTGAAGCTTTCTTT; CDR3aa: CASSSTGGNTEAFF